These 20 T cell receptor beta chains share one sample of origin, sequenced in a study of T cell responses to AZD1222 COVID-19 vaccine. Using immunoSEQ multiplex PCR, the repertoire was profiled, and TCRdb retains in-frame clones only, with some absent. Of under 150,000 clones detected, around nine tenths appear once; the ten largest clones hold 0.85% to 1.2%. Specimen: peripheral blood, collected 28 days after the second AZD1222 dose. Every receptor here comes from an adult who received the AZD1222 COVID-19 vaccine.

The chain has TRBV28 and TRBJ2-7; tentative D call: TRBD1 (5 bases). Germline V lookup: CDR1 MDHEN, CDR2 SYDVKM. The V gene lost 6 bases and the J gene lost 6 bases, with 15 bases spanning the gap. This CDR3 has 13 residues. The CDR3 spells CASRGARAGEQYF. The CDR3, as DNA: TGTGCCAGCAGAGGGGCCCGGGCAGGCGAGCAGTACTTC. The entire variable domain, with the rest obtained from reference TRBV28 and TRBJ2-7, is as follows: DVKVTQSSRYLVKRTGEKVFLECVQDMDHENMFWYRQDPGLGLRLIYFSYDVKMKEKGDIPEGYSVSREKKERFSLILESASTNQTSMYLCASRGARAGEQYFGPGTRLTVT.

The chain carries TRBV5-1 and TRBJ2-2; 11 nucleotides agree with TRBD2. Germline V lookup: CDR1 SGHRS, CDR2 YFSETQ. Trimming at V came to 4 bases and at J to 0 bases, leaving 8 bases not matched to a gene. The CDR3 loop spans 18 amino acids. CDR3 residues: CASSPLLAGVSNTGELFF. The CDR3 bases are TGCGCCAGCAGCCCGTTACTAGCGGGGGTTTCGAACACCGGGGAGCTGTTTTTT.

The chain is built from TRBV6-2 or TRBV6-3 and TRBJ2-7, with a possible D match to TRBD2 (6 bases). The V end lost 5 bases, the J end lost 6 bases, and 20 bases lay between the germline ends. The CDR3 has 15 residues. Looked up from germline, CDR1 is MNHEY and CDR2 is SVGEGT. DNA for the CDR3: TGTGCCAGCAGTCGTACTCGGGGGAACCTGGCCGAGCAGTACTTC. Protein: CASSRTRGNLAEQYF.

This chain uses TRBV6-2 or TRBV6-3 with TRBJ1-4; D not certain. CDR3 size: 16 residues. Between the trimmed V and J ends, which lost 2 bases and 7 bases, there was a span of 17 bases. Germline V gene data show CDR1 as MNHEY and CDR2 as SVGEGT. The CDR3 is CASSYGGSALREKLFF. The DNA for the CDR3 is TGTGCCAGCAGTTACGGCGGCTCCGCTCTCCGTGAAAAACTGTTTTTT.

The chain uses TRBV11-2 and TRBJ2-5; 9 bases agree with TRBD1. Losses at the gene ends were 5 bases for V and 5 bases for J; bases not matched to a gene: 9. Germline loops: CDR1 SGHAT, CDR2 FQNNGV. This CDR3 has 15 amino acids. The CDR3: CASSPGTGKGETQYF. The CDR3 DNA reads TGTGCCAGCAGCCCCGGGACAGGGAAGGGGGAGACCCAGTACTTC. Looking up the rest from reference TRBV11-2 and TRBJ2-5 gives the full variable domain: EAGVAQSPRYKIIEKRQSVAFWCNPISGHATLYWYQQILGQGPKLLIQFQNNGVVDDSQLPKDRFSAERLKGVDSTLKIQPAKLEDSAVYLCASSPGTGKGETQYFGPGTRLLVL.

The V gene is TRBV6-2 or TRBV6-3, the J gene TRBJ1-2, with D possibly matching TRBD1 (6 bases). Per germline, CDR1 MNHEY and CDR2 SVGEGT. This CDR3 has 12 residues. Trimming removed 6 bases from V and 5 bases from J, with 10 bases in between. CDR3 amino acids: CASSQTGYGYTF. The CDR3, as DNA: TGTGCCAGCAGCCAGACAGGTTATGGCTACACCTTC.

As for this clone: The junction does not match germline at one end; this may be a read error. As DNA, the CDR3 is TGTGCCAGCAGTGACTCAAGGCGCATTCAGTACTTC. It encodes CASSDSRRIQYF. The chain couples TRBV6-5 to TRBJ2-4; the D is unclear. Germline V gene data show CDR1 as MNHEY and CDR2 as SVGAGI. CDR3 length equals 12 residues.

This chain connects TRBV20-1 to TRBJ2-7; D not resolved. CDR1 is DFQATT, CDR2 SNEGSKA, per germline (reference sequence). The CDR3 sequence is 11 residues long. The ends were cut back, 4 bases at V and 0 bases at J, with 4 bases in the middle. The CDR3 DNA sequence: TGCAGTGCTACGCCCTCCTACGAGCAGTACTTC. As protein: CSATPSYEQYF.

V and J are TRBV5-1 and TRBJ1-2, with a weak D call TRBD1 (5 bases). Looked up from germline, CDR1 is SGHRS and CDR2 is YFSETQ. V was clipped by 0 bases and J by 7 bases, with 16 bases between them. The CDR3 has 15 amino acids. The CDR3 region is CASSLDEGSIGGYTF. The CDR3 region has the DNA TGCGCCAGCAGCTTGGATGAGGGGTCAATCGGTGGCTACACCTTC.

J is TRBJ1-4 and V is TRBV30; no reliable D call. Germline-derived CDR1 and CDR2 are GTSNPN and SVGIG (reference sequence). V was cut by 3 bases and J by 3 bases, with 11 bases left in between. The CDR3 loop spans 14 amino acids. The CDR3 spells CAWSPTGPNEKLFF. In nucleotides, the CDR3 is TGTGCCTGGAGCCCGACTGGGCCTAATGAAAAACTGTTTTTT. Combining the CDR3 with reference TRBV30 and TRBJ1-4 gives the whole variable domain SQTIHQWPATLVQPVGSPLSLECTVEGTSNPNLYWYRQAAGRGLQLLFYSVGIGQISSEVPQNLSASRPQDRQFILSSKKLLLSDSGFYLCAWSPTGPNEKLFFGSGTQLSVL.

J is TRBJ1-5 and V is TRBV7-3, with D uncertain. The CDR3 sequence is 13 residues long. Trimming cost V 6 bases and J 4 bases, with 10 bases left between them. Germline V CDR1 and CDR2: SGHTA, FQGTGA. This CDR3 is CASSRGRNQPQHF. The CDR3 DNA follows: TGTGCCAGCAGTCGGGGTCGAAATCAGCCCCAGCATTTT.

V usage is TRBV25-1 and J usage is TRBJ2-7; 7 nucleotides match TRBD1. CDR3 size: 13 residues. V dropped 6 bases and J dropped 0; count of bases not matched to a gene: 2. In germline, CDR1 is MGHDK, CDR2 SYGVNS. The chain's CDR3 is CASRQGSSYEQYF. The CDR3 nucleotides read TGTGCCAGCAGACAGGGGAGCTCCTACGAGCAGTACTTC.

This clone was picked up one time. J is TRBJ1-6 and V is TRBV12-3 or TRBV12-4; D is uncertain. The V and J ends lost 2 bases and 6 bases respectively, with 5 bases between them. This CDR3 has 13 amino acids. CDR3 sequence reads: CASSLLGNSPLHF. The CDR3 nucleotides are TGTGCCAGCAGTTTATTAGGTAATTCACCCCTCCACTTT.

The rearrangement uses TRBV29-1 and TRBJ1-2; no firm D call. The CDR3 contains 13 residues. Per the germline V gene, CDR1 is SQVTM and CDR2 is ANQGSEA. V lost 4 bases and J lost 5, with 14 bases in between. The CDR3 region has the DNA TGCAGCGTTGGGGAAGCGTCCAGATATGGCTACACCTTC. Its translation is CSVGEASRYGYTF.

V is TRBV15 and J is TRBJ2-1; D is possibly TRBD2 (6 bases). Trimming took 1 base from V and 2 from J, leaving 9 bases between them. This CDR3 has 15 residues. Per germline, CDR1 LNHNV and CDR2 YYDKDF (reference sequence). The CDR3 loop is CATSRGQRAYNEQFF. The CDR3, as DNA: TGTGCCACCAGCAGAGGTCAGCGGGCCTACAATGAGCAGTTCTTC.

The CDR3 bases are TGTGCCAGCAGCACCGGACTAGGGGCCTACGAGCAGTACTTC. This sequence encodes CASSTGLGAYEQYF. J is TRBJ2-7 and V is TRBV5-6, with 7 bases fitting TRBD2. CDR1 is SGHDT, CDR2 YYEEEE, per germline. V trimming: 4 bases; J trimming: 2 bases; junction bases outside the gene matches: 6. The CDR3 has 14 residues.

The chain employs TRBV29-1 and TRBJ2-1; 9 positions agree with TRBD1. The CDR3 length is 12 residues. V was pared by 7 bases and J by 9 bases, with 7 bases of the junction left unmatched. Germline V CDR1 and CDR2: SQVTM, ANQGSEA. The CDR3 region is CSAPGQGGEQFF. CDR3 sequence (DNA): TGCAGCGCTCCGGGACAGGGAGGTGAGCAGTTCTTC.

This clone was observed a few times. The chain recombines TRBV7-2 with TRBJ1-5; 7 positions match TRBD1. From germline, CDR1 is SGHTA and CDR2 FQGNSA. This CDR3 has 16 residues. With V trimmed by 2 bases and J by 0 bases, 4 bases remained unmatched. The CDR3 coding sequence is TGTGCCAGCAGCTTAAAGGGGGCAACTAGCAATCAGCCCCAGCATTTT. It is translated as CASSLKGATSNQPQHF.

Only a few counts were recorded for this clone. The chain carries TRBV18 and TRBJ2-1, with 8 nucleotides matching TRBD2. The germline V gene encodes CDR1 KGHSH and CDR2 LQKENI. There are 16 residues in the CDR3. V lost 3 bases and J lost 2; bases outside the gene matches: 6. DNA for the CDR3: TGTGCCAGCTCACCGTCGGGGGGGCTGGCCTACAATGAGCAGTTCTTC. It codes for CASSPSGGLAYNEQFF.

The V call is TRBV20-1, the J call TRBJ1-1, with TRBD1 identical over 10 bases. With V trimmed by 3 bases and J by 3 bases, 4 bases remained unmatched. This CDR3 contains 14 residues. The germline V gene has CDR1 DFQATT and CDR2 SNEGSKA (reference sequence). CDR3 region: CSASMGQGYTEAFF. The DNA of the CDR3 is TGCAGTGCTAGTATGGGACAGGGGTACACTGAAGCTTTCTTT.